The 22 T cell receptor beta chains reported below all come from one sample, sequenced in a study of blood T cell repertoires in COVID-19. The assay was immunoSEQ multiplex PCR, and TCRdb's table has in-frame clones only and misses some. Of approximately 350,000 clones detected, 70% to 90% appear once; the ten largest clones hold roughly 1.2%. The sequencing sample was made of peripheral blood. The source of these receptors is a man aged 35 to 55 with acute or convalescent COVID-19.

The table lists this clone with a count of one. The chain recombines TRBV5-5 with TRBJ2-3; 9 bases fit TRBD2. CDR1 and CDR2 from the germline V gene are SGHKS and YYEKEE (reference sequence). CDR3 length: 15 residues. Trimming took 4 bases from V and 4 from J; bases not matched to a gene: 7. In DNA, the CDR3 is TGTGCCAGCAGCCCGGGACTAGCCTCCCCAGATACGCAGTATTTT. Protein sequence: CASSPGLASPDTQYF.

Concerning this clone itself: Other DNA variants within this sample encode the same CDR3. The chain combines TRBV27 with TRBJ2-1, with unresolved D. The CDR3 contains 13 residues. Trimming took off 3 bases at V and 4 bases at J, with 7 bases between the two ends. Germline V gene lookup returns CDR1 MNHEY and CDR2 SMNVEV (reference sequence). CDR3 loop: CASSFRRYNEQFF. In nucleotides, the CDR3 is TGTGCCAGCAGTTTTAGGCGGTACAATGAGCAGTTCTTC.

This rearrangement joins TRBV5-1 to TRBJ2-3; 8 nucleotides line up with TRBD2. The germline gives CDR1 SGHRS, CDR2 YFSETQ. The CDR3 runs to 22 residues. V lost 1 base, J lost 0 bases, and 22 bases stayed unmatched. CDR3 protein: CASSLFFSGATQRDPSTDTQYF. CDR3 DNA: TGCGCCAGCAGCTTGTTTTTTAGCGGGGCAACCCAGCGCGATCCTAGCACAGATACGCAGTATTTT.

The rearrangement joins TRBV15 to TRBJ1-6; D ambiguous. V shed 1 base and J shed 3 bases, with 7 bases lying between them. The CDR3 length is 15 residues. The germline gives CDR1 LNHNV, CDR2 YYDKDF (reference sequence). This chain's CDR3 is CATSRVRVYNSPLHF. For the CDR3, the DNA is TGTGCCACCAGCAGAGTGAGAGTCTATAATTCACCCCTCCACTTT.

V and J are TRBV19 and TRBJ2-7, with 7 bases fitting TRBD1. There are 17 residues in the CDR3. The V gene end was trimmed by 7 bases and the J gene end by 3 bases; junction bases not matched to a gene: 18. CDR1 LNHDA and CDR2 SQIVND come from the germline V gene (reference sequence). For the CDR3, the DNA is TGTGCCAGTACGCCCGGCTGGGACAGTGGACGGTACTACGAGCAGTACTTC. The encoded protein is CASTPGWDSGRYYEQYF.

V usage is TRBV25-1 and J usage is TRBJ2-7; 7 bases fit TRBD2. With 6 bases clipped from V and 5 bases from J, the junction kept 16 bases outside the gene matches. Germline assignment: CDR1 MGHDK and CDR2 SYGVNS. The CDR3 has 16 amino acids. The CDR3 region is CASREPKRDLLHEQYF. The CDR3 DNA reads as TGTGCCAGCAGAGAACCTAAGCGGGACCTACTTCACGAGCAGTACTTC.

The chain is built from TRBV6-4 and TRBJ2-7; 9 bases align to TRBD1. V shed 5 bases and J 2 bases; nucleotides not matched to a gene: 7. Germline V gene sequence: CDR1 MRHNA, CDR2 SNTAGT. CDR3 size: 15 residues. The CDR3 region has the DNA TGTGCCAGCAGTCGAGGGACAGGGCGGACCTACGAGCAGTACTTC. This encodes CASSRGTGRTYEQYF.

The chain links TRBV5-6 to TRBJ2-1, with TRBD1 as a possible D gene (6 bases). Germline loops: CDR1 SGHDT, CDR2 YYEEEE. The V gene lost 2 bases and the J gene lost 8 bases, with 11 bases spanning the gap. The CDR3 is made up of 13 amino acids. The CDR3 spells CASSLGGGYEQFF. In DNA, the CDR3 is TGTGCCAGCAGCTTAGGGGGTGGGTATGAGCAGTTCTTC.

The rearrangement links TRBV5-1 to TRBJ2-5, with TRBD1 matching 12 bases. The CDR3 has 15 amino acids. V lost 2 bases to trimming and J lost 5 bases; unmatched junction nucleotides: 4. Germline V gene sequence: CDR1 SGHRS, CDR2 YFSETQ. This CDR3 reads CASSFGDRGLETQYF. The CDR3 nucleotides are TGCGCCAGCAGCTTCGGGGACAGGGGGCTGGAGACCCAGTACTTC.

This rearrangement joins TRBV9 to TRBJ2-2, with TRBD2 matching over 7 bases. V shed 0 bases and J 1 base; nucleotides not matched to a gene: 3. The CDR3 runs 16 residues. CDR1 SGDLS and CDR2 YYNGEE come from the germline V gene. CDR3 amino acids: CASSVGPGGNTGELFF. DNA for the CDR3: TGTGCCAGCAGCGTAGGTCCGGGGGGGAACACCGGGGAGCTGTTTTTT.

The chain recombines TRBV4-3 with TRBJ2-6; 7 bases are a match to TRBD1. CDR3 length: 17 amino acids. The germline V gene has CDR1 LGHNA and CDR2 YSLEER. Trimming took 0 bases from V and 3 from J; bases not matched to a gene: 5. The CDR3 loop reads CASSQDRGGGGANVLTF. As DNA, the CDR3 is TGCGCCAGCAGCCAAGATCGAGGGGGCGGTGGGGCCAACGTCCTGACTTTC.

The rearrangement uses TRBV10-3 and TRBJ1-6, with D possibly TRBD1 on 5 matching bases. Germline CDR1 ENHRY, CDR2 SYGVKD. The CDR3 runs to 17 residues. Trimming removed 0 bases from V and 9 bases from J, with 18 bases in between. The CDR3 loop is CAISESPPRERGSPLHF. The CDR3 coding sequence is TGTGCCATCAGTGAGTCTCCCCCCCGGGAGAGGGGTTCACCCCTCCACTTT.

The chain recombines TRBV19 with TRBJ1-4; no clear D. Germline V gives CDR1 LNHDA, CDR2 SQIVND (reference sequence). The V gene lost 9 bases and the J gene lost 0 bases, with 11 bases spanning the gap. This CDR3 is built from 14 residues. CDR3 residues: CASRVSPTNEKLFF. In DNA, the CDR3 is TGTGCCAGCCGGGTTTCTCCAACTAATGAAAAACTGTTTTTT.

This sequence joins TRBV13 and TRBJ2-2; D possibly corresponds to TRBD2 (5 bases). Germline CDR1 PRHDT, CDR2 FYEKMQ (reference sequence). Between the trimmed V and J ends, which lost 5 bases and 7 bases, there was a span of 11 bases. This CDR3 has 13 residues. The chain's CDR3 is CASSITGSGELFF. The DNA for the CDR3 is TGTGCCAGCAGCATCACTGGGAGCGGGGAGCTGTTTTTT.

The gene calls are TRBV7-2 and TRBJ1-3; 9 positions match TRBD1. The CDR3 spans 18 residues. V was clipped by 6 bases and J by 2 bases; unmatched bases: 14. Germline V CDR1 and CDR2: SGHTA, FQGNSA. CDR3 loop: CASSSPPGQGAAGNTIYF. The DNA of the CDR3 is TGTGCCAGCAGTTCGCCGCCGGGACAGGGAGCGGCTGGAAACACCATATATTTT.

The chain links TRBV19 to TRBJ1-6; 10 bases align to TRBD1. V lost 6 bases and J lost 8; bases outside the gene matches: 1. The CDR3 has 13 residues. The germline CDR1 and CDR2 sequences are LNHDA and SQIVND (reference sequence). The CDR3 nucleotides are TGTGCCAGTAGAGGACAGGGGGATTCACCCCTCCACTTT. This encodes CASRGQGDSPLHF.

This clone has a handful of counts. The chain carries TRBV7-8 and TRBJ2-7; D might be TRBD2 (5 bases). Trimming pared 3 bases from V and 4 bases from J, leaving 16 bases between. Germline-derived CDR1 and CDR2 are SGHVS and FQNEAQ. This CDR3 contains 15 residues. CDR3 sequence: CASSFSGLGVYEQYF. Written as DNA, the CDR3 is TGTGCCAGCAGCTTTTCCGGACTCGGAGTGTACGAGCAGTACTTC.

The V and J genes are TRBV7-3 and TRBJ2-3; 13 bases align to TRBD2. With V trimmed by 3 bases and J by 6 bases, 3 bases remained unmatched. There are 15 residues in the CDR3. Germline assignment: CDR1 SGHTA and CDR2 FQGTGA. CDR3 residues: CASSFTSGRADTQYF. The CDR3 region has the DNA TGTGCCAGCAGCTTCACTAGCGGGAGGGCTGATACGCAGTATTTT.

The CDR3 DNA is TGTGCCAGCAGCGGGAAGACAGGAGTGAACACTGAAGCTTTCTTT. Protein: CASSGKTGVNTEAFF. J is TRBJ1-1 and V is TRBV3-1 (or the pseudogene TRBV3-2); perhaps TRBD1 as D (6 bases). Germline V gene data show CDR1 as LGHDT and CDR2 as YNNKEL (reference sequence). The CDR3 spans 15 residues. The V end was cut by 5 bases, the J end by 0 bases, with 13 bases between.

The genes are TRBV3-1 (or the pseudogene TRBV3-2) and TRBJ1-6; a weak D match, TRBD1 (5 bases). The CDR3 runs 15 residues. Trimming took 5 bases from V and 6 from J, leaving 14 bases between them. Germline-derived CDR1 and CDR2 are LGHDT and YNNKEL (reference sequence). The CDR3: CASSDSGPFNSPLHF. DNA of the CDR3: TGTGCCAGCAGCGACTCAGGGCCCTTTAATTCACCCCTCCACTTT.

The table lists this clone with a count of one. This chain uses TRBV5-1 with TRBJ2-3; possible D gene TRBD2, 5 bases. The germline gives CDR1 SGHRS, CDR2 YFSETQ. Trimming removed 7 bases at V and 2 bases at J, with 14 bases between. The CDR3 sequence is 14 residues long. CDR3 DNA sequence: TGCGCCAGCGCCCCACTAGGCGCCACAGATACGCAGTATTTT. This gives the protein CASAPLGATDTQYF.

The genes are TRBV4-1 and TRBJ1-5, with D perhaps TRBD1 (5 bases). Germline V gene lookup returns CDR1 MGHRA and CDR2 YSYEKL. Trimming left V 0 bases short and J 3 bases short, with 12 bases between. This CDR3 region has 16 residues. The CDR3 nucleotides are TGCGCCAGCAGCCAAGATGGGGCTGGAATCAATCAGCCCCAGCATTTT. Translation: CASSQDGAGINQPQHF.